This note documents a single TCR beta chain sequence. The antigen remains unidentified. This sample was included in a study of cytomegalovirus exposure and HLA in healthy donors. Notes on the study in general: In a later analysis, CMV-associated beta chains were mostly HLA-associated, it appeared.

The study ran its PCR with 60 Vbeta and 13 Jbeta primers. As handled by the study authors: Unique TCR beta chains totaled 65 million to 95 million in a later count, with approximately 11 million of them shared. Assay used: immunoSEQ multiplex PCR; TCRdb lists only in-frame clones, some missing. D and trimming were read from the DNA, whereas the V and J calls and clone size are those reported in that table. The sample yields tens of thousands of clones, about two thirds seen once. The germline V gene has CDR1 LNHNV and CDR2 YYDKDF (reference sequence). CDR3 length equals 18 residues. J lost 3 bases, V lost 5 bases, and 18 bases had no gene match.

V gene TRBV15 combines with J gene TRBJ2-7; 8 bases align to TRBD2. This sequence was found in a man between 40 and 49 years old in good health and CMV-seropositive. Sequencing input: PBMCs. CDR3 loop: CATSPWGSGTTTFYEQYF. Here the CDR3 DNA reads TGTGCCACCAGCCCCTGGGGTAGCGGGACAACTACTTTCTACGAGCAGTACTTC.